One sample yielded the 11 T cell receptor beta chains listed below, sequenced in a study of regulatory T cells in long-lasting Graves disease. Time point: persistent/refractory GD, antithyroid drugs over 5 years with positive TRAb. RNA extracted from PBMCs served as the sequencing template. Construction of TCR beta libraries relied on iRepertoire HTBI primers and on Arm-PCR targeting CDR3 regions. TCRdb called the multiplex PCR reads again in MiXCR, with one record for every CDR3 protein. The sample comprises fewer than 550,000 distinct CDR3 sequences, roughly a fifth of which are singletons, and roughly 7.1% rests with the top ten. The sample was peripheral blood mononuclear cells (PBMCs), taken when the disease was refractory, from a patient treated with antithyroid drugs. The source is a female donor with Graves disease.

The chain has TRBV5-6 and TRBJ2-2, with D unresolved. The CDR3 extends over 14 amino acids. Trimming took off 1 base at V and 4 bases at J, with 8 bases between the two ends. Germline V CDR1 and CDR2: SGHDT, YYEEEE. CDR3 nucleotide sequence: TGTGCCAGCAGCTTGTTAAGCTCCACCGGGGAGCTGTTTTTT. It is translated as CASSLLSSTGELFF.

This clonotype was observed a handful of times. The J gene is TRBJ1-5, the V gene TRBV30; 7 nucleotides agree with TRBD1. After removal of 1 base from V and 4 bases from J, the junction contained 10 bases not matched to a gene. The CDR3 length is 16 residues. Germline V CDR1 and CDR2: GTSNPN, SVGIG (reference sequence). The CDR3 region has the DNA TGTGCCTGGAGTGCATCCGGGACAGCGAGGAATCAGCCCCAGCATTTT. This encodes CAWSASGTARNQPQHF. The full variable domain, with the rest looked up from reference TRBV30 and TRBJ1-5, is SQTIHQWPATLVQPVGSPLSLECTVEGTSNPNLYWYRQAAGRGLQLLFYSVGIGQISSEVPQNLSASRPQDRQFILSSKKLLLSDSGFYLCAWSASGTARNQPQHFGDGTRLSIL.

This clonotype was picked up many times. The V and J genes are TRBV12-3 or TRBV12-4 and TRBJ1-1, with a possible D match to TRBD1 (6 bases). This CDR3 has 14 amino acids. The V and J ends lost 5 bases and 3 bases respectively, with 13 bases between them. CDR3 nucleotide sequence: TGTGCCAGCAGTGCCCAGACAGGTGACACTGAAGCTTTCTTT. Its protein product is CASSAQTGDTEAFF.

As to this clonotype: A read error may produce the germline difference seen at one junction end. V and J are TRBV6-9 and TRBJ2-7, with D perhaps TRBD1 (6 bases). Germline CDR1 and CDR2: MNHGY and SVAAGI. The CDR3 consists of 14 residues. In DNA, the CDR3 is TGCGCCAGCAGTGAACAGGGACCGGGAAACGAGCAGTACTTC. Encoded protein: CASSEQGPGNEQYF.

This clonotype has a handful of counts. The CDR3 DNA reads TGTGCCAGCAATCGACAGCGCACAGATACGCAGTATTTT. It encodes CASNRQRTDTQYF. This chain joins TRBV2 and TRBJ2-3, with D possibly being TRBD1 (5 bases). The V end was cut by 7 bases, the J end by 1 base, with 9 bases between. The germline V gene encodes CDR1 SNHLY and CDR2 FYNNEI. CDR3 length: 13 residues. Full variable domain (remainder filled in from reference TRBV2 and TRBJ2-3): EPEVTQTPSHQVTQMGQEVILRCVPISNHLYFYWYRQILGQKVEFLVSFYNNEISEKSEIFDDQFSVERPDGSNFTLKIRSTKLEDSAMYFCASNRQRTDTQYFGPGTRLTVL.

The table lists this clonotype with many counts. V is TRBV28 and J is TRBJ2-5; D is uncertain. The CDR3 extends over 11 amino acids. V lost 3 bases to trimming and J lost 5 bases, with 4 bases between them. Germline CDR1 MDHEN, CDR2 SYDVKM. The CDR3 DNA sequence: TGTGCCAGCAGTTTCAAGGAGACCCAGTACTTC. This gives the protein CASSFKETQYF.

The chain links TRBV27 to TRBJ1-1; no definite D call. This CDR3 has 12 residues. Trimming took off 6 bases at V and 7 bases at J, with 12 bases between the two ends. In germline, CDR1 is MNHEY, CDR2 SMNVEV (reference sequence). DNA of the CDR3: TGTGCCAGCAGCAATGGACGGCTTGAAGCTTTCTTT. This gives the protein CASSNGRLEAFF.

In this sample, this clonotype turned up a few times. The V gene is TRBV27, the J gene TRBJ2-7; D might be TRBD2 (6 bases). The CDR3 consists of 14 residues. V was trimmed by 3 bases and J by 3 bases, leaving 12 bases between them. Germline V gene sequence: CDR1 MNHEY, CDR2 SMNVEV (reference sequence). CDR3 in amino acids: CASSLDMGGYEQYF. The CDR3, as DNA: TGTGCCAGCAGTTTGGATATGGGGGGCTACGAGCAGTACTTC.

This clonotype was observed many times. The genes are TRBV2 and TRBJ1-1; TRBD1 matches at 7 bases. Germline CDR1 SNHLY, CDR2 FYNNEI. With V trimmed by 7 bases and J by 6 bases, 8 bases remained unmatched. The length of the CDR3 is 13 residues. The CDR3 nucleotides are TGTGCCAGCAAAGGGGGCTTGGGGGCTGAAGCTTTCTTT. Protein sequence: CASKGGLGAEAFF.

Many counts were recorded for this clonotype. The rearrangement links TRBV2 to TRBJ1-4; D remains unclear. The germline CDR1 and CDR2 sequences are SNHLY and FYNNEI. V was pared by 2 bases and J by 8 bases, with 15 bases between. The CDR3 spans 15 residues. The CDR3 loop reads CASSEREYGCEKLFF. The CDR3 nucleotides read TGTGCCAGCAGTGAAAGAGAGTATGGGTGCGAAAAACTGTTTTTT.

There are a few counts of this clonotype. The chain employs TRBV20-1 and TRBJ2-2; weak D call: TRBD1 (6 bases). From germline, CDR1 is DFQATT and CDR2 SNEGSKA (reference sequence). The CDR3 runs to 17 residues. The V end was cut by 1 base, the J end by 3 bases, with 18 bases between. In DNA form, the CDR3 reads TGCAGTGCTAGAGCACAGGGAGTAAGCTCGGACACCGGGGAGCTGTTTTTT. Amino acids: CSARAQGVSSDTGELFF.